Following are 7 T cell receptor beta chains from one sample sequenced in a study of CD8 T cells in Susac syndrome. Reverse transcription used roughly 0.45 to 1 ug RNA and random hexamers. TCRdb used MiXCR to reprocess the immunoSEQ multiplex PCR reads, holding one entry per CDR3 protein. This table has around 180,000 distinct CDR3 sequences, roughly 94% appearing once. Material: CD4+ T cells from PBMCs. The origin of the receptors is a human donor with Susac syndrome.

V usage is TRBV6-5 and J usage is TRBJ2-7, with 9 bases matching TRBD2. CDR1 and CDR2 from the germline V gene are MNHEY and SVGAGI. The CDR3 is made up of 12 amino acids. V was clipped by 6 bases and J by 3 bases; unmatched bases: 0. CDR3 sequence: CASRRGGYEQYF. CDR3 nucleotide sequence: TGTGCCAGCAGGCGGGGGGGCTACGAGCAGTACTTC.

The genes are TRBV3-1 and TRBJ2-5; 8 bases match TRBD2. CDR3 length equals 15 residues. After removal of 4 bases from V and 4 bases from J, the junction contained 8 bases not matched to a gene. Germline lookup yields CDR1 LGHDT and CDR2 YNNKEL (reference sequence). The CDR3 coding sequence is TGTGCCAGCAGCCGGACGACTAGCGAGCCAGAGACCCAGTACTTC. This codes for CASSRTTSEPETQYF.

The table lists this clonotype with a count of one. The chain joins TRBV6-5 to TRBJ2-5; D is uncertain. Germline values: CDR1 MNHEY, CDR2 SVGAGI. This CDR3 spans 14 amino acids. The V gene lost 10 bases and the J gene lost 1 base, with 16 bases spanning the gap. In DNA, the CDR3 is TGTGCCACGACCGAAACTTCGACCCAAGAGACCCAGTACTTC. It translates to CATTETSTQETQYF.

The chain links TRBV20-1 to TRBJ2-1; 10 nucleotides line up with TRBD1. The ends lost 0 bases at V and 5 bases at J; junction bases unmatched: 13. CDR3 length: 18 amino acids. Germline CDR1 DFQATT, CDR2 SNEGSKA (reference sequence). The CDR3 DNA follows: TGCAGTGCTAGAGAGGGAAGGGAAGCCGGGACAGGGGACAATGAGCAGTTCTTC. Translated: CSAREGREAGTGDNEQFF.

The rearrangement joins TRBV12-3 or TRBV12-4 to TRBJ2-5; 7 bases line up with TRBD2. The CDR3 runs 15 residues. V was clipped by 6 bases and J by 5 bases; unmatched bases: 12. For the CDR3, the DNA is TGTGCCAGCAGCCCAGAGGGCAGGGAGGGGGAGACCCAGTACTTC. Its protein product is CASSPEGREGETQYF.

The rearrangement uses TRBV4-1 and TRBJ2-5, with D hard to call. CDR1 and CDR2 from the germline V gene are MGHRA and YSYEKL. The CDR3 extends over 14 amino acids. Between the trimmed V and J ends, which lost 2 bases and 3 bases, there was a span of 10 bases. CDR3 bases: TGCGCCAGCAGCCAAAGAGAATCGGAAGAGACCCAGTACTTC. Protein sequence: CASSQRESEETQYF.

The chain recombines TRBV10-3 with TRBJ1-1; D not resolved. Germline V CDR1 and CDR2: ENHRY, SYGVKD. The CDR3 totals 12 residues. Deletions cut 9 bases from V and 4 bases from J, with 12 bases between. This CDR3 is CAIGARTTEAFF. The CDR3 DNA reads TGTGCCATAGGAGCGAGGACCACTGAAGCTTTCTTT.